This TCR beta chain was sequenced during a study of OX40 agonist ivuxolimab in advanced cancers. Germline CDR1 is GTSNPN and CDR2 is SVGIG (reference sequence). With 7 bases clipped from V and 5 bases from J, the junction kept 6 bases outside the gene matches. There are 12 residues in the CDR3. Clones were sequenced by immunoSEQ multiplex PCR, and TCRdb holds only the in-frame ones, with some missing. The profile covers 55,000 to 80,000 clones, with around 83% appearing a single time and 1.1% taken by the ten largest. Sequences were derived from CD4+ or CD8+ T cells sorted from blood, sampled in a trial of the OX40 agonist ivuxolimab. The chain employs TRBV30 and TRBJ1-2, with 8 positions matching TRBD1. The sequence came from an adult with an advanced solid tumor such as melanoma, head and neck, liver or kidney cancer. The CDR3 loop is CAYDRGRYGYTF. The CDR3 DNA sequence: TGTGCCTATGACAGGGGACGGTATGGCTACACCTTC.